The 5 T cell receptor beta chains below were found in one sample sequenced in a study of graft-versus-host responses after intestinal transplantation. Some clones are missing from TCRdb's copy, which holds only in-frame ones; the method was immunoSEQ multiplex PCR. Altogether almost 8,500 clones are present, over 90% being singletons, with the ten largest covering around 2.3%. Source: PBMCs, taken 11 days after intestinal transplantation. These receptors all stem from a human patient who received an intestinal transplant, so some T cells may come from the graft donor.

The sample holds one count of this clone. The chain links TRBV28 to TRBJ2-7, with TRBD1 matching over 10 bases. There are 15 residues in the CDR3. Germline CDR1 MDHEN, CDR2 SYDVKM. V lost 6 bases to trimming and J lost 0 bases; unmatched junction nucleotides: 5. CDR3 DNA: TGTGCCAGCAGGGGGGGACAGGGGACCTCCTACGAGCAGTACGTC. Protein product: CASRGGQGTSYEQYV.

V usage is TRBV10-3 and J usage is TRBJ2-1; no definite D call. Germline assignment: CDR1 ENHRY and CDR2 SYGVKD. Deletions cut 3 bases from V and 1 base from J, with 19 bases between. This CDR3 spans 18 amino acids. The CDR3 sequence: CAISDVPRSRWSYNEQFF. The CDR3 DNA reads TGTGCCATCAGTGATGTCCCGAGAAGCCGGTGGTCCTACAATGAGCAGTTCTTC.

The V gene is TRBV28, the J gene TRBJ2-3; 7 bases line up with TRBD1. CDR1 is MDHEN and CDR2 is SYDVKM in the germline V gene. V lost 5 bases and J lost 0; bases outside the gene matches: 5. The CDR3 extends over 15 amino acids. The CDR3 sequence: CASSPPGQSTDTQYF. CDR3 in DNA: TGTGCCAGCAGTCCGCCGGGACAGAGCACAGATACGCAGTATTTT.

The chain employs TRBV2 and TRBJ2-3, with D perhaps TRBD2 (6 bases). From germline, CDR1 is SNHLY and CDR2 FYNNEI. V was trimmed by 7 bases and J by 1 base, leaving 15 bases between them. The CDR3 is made up of 15 amino acids. The CDR3 loop is CASTWVAGRTDTQYF. For the CDR3, the DNA is TGTGCCAGCACCTGGGTGGCGGGGCGCACAGATACGCAGTATTTT.

This rearrangement joins TRBV19 to TRBJ2-7, with 7 bases fitting TRBD2. The length of the CDR3 is 13 residues. After removal of 3 bases from V and 3 bases from J, the junction contained 2 bases not matched to a gene. CDR1 LNHDA and CDR2 SQIVND come from the germline V gene (reference sequence). The CDR3 is CASSMGEGYEQYV. In DNA form, the CDR3 reads TGTGCCAGTAGTATGGGGGAGGGCTACGAGCAGTACGTC.